This T cell receptor beta chain was retrieved from a study of vaccination effects on CD4 cells after COVID-19. The wider study: Samples came 142 and 148 days after COVID-19 diagnosis, before vaccination.

Study-level results: Whether induced by infection or by vaccine, clones showed marked clonal contraction late after vaccination.

This clone was observed a few times. Antigen specificity is unknown. The table came from immunoSEQ multiplex PCR; TCRdb's copy has only in-frame clones and leaves some out. The data contain around 28,000 clones, about three quarters of them singletons. V dropped 9 bases and J dropped 5 bases, with 14 bases sitting between them. There are 13 residues in the CDR3. After expansion with viral peptide pools in the ViraFEST assay, antigen-specific CD4+ T cells were sequenced. Following an approximately 9-day culture, CD4+ T cells were purified. SARS-CoV-2 infection was confirmed by PCR in the person between March and December 2020. Wells of around 2.2 million PBMC each were grown with 7.5 to 10 IU/ml IL-2 and approximately 9.6 ug/ml peptides. Half-medium changes using IL-2 medium occurred on days 3 and 7.

This receptor was identified in a human donor who had a prior SARS-CoV-2 infection. The chain uses TRBV23-1 and TRBJ1-3; D remains ambiguous. TRBV23-1 falls under the ORF class, with uncertain function. The sequencing here drew on CD4+ T cells from PBMCs cultured with HCoV-NL63 spike peptides, taken before COVID-19 vaccination. Written as DNA, the CDR3 is TGCGCCAGAGCCCAAAAAGACAGAAACACCATATATTTT. Its translation is CARAQKDRNTIYF.